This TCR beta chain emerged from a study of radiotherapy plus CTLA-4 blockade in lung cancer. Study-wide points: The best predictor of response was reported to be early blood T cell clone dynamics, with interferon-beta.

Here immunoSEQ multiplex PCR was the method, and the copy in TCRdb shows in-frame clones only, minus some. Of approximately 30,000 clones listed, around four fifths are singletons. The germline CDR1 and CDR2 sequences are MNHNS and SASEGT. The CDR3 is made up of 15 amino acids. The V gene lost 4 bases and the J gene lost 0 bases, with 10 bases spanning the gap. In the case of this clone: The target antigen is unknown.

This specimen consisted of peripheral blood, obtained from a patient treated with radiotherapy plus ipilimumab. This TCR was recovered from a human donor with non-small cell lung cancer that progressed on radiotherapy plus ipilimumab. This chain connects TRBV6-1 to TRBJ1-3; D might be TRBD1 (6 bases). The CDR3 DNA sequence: TGTGCCAGCAGTGCAGCCAGGGGCTCTGGAAACACCATATATTTT. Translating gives CASSAARGSGNTIYF.